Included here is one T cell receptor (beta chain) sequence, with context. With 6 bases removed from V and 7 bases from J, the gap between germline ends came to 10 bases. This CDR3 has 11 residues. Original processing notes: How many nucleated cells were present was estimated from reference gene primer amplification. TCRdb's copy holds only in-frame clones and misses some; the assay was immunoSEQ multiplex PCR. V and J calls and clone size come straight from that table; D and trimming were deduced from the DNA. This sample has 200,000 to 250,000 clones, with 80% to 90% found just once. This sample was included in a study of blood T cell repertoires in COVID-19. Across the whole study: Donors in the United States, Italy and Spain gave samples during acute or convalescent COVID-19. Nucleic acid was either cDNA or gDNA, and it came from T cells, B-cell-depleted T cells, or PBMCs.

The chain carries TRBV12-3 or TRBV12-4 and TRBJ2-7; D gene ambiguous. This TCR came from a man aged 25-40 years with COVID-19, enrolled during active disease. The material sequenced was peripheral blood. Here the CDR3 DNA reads TGTGCCAGCAGAACTCGAGGAGAGCAGTACTTC. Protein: CASRTRGEQYF.